These 8 T cell receptor beta chains share one sample of origin, sequenced in a study of response to subunit inactivated influenza vaccine. TCRdb independently ran MiXCR on the RT-PCR reads; one entry per CDR3 protein. This sample yields 500,000 to 600,000 distinct CDR3 sequences, of which about 12% are seen a single time; roughly 10% belongs to the top ten. Sequencing was performed on PBMCs from blood, taken on the day of vaccination. The source is a man in his forties or fifties who received an inactivated influenza vaccine.

This clonotype was observed a few times. V gene TRBV28 combines with J gene TRBJ2-7, with TRBD1 matching 9 bases. V lost 7 bases and J lost 7; bases outside the gene matches: 11. Germline V gene sequence: CDR1 MDHEN, CDR2 SYDVKM. CDR3 length equals 14 residues. CDR3 region: CASNPGTGWYEQYF. CDR3 DNA sequence: TGTGCCAGCAACCCCGGGACAGGGTGGTATGAGCAGTACTTC.

This clonotype turned up a few times. The gene calls are TRBV7-6 and TRBJ1-1, with 7 nucleotides matching TRBD1. The CDR3 consists of 15 residues. The germline CDR1 and CDR2 sequences are SGHVS and FNYEAQ. With 5 bases clipped from V and 4 bases from J, the junction kept 10 bases outside the gene matches. The CDR3 bases are TGTGCCAGCAGCCCGACCTCCGCAGGGGGCACTGAAGCTTTCTTT. Protein: CASSPTSAGGTEAFF.

This sequence joins TRBV20-1 and TRBJ2-1; tentative D call: TRBD2 (6 bases). V was cut by 1 base and J by 5 bases, with 12 bases left in between. Per the germline V gene, CDR1 is DFQATT and CDR2 is SNEGSKA (reference sequence). The CDR3 contains 14 residues. This CDR3 reads CSARGGTPHNEQFF. CDR3 in DNA: TGCAGTGCTAGAGGTGGGACTCCACACAATGAGCAGTTCTTC.

This clonotype was picked up a small number of times. The V gene is TRBV24-1, the J gene TRBJ2-1; no reliable D call. The germline gives CDR1 KGHDR, CDR2 SFDVKD. The CDR3 has 15 amino acids. V was clipped by 2 bases and J by 5 bases, with 12 bases between them. The CDR3: CATSDSSTRHNEQFF. The CDR3 DNA follows: TGTGCCACCAGTGATTCATCGACAAGGCACAATGAGCAGTTCTTC.

The gene calls are TRBV4-1 and TRBJ2-4, with no clear D. V dropped 3 bases and J dropped 5 bases, with 11 bases sitting between them. Looked up from germline, CDR1 is MGHRA and CDR2 is YSYEKL. The CDR3 extends over 14 amino acids. The chain's CDR3 is CASSHYGRENIQYF. The CDR3 nucleotides are TGCGCCAGCAGCCACTATGGACGGGAAAACATTCAGTACTTC.

The chain links TRBV7-9 to TRBJ1-4, with D hard to call. The germline V gene has CDR1 SEHNR and CDR2 FQNEAQ (reference sequence). V lost 2 bases and J lost 3, with 16 bases in between. The CDR3 consists of 17 residues. The DNA of the CDR3 is TGTGCCAGCAGCTTACTTAGTTCGGCCGGACCTAATGAAAAACTGTTTTTT. Its protein product is CASSLLSSAGPNEKLFF.

V gene TRBV5-1 combines with J gene TRBJ1-1; 12 bases are a match to TRBD1. V dropped 4 bases and J dropped 6; count of bases not matched to a gene: 10. The CDR3 consists of 16 residues. Germline CDR1 reads SGHRS; CDR2 reads YFSETQ. The DNA for the CDR3 is TGCGCCAGCAGCGTGGGACAGGGGGCGCAGGCATCTGAAGCTTTCTTT. Translating it yields CASSVGQGAQASEAFF.

The rearrangement links TRBV7-2 to TRBJ2-3; D may be TRBD1 or TRBD2 (6 bases each). The CDR3 runs to 17 residues. V lost 2 bases and J lost 5, with 20 bases in between. CDR1 is SGHTA, CDR2 FQGNSA, per germline. CDR3 sequence (DNA): TGTGCCAGCAGCTTAAGGCTTATCGGGGGCGTGGGAGATACGCAGTATTTT. Protein sequence: CASSLRLIGGVGDTQYF.